This T cell receptor (beta chain) was captured in a study of shared T cell receptors in the human thymus. Only in-frame clones appear in the TCRdb table, and some are missing; sequencing was by immunoSEQ multiplex PCR. The data show 450,000 to 650,000 clones, around three quarters seen once. The CDR3 covers 14 residues. Trimming at V came to 5 bases and at J to 4 bases, leaving 8 bases not matched to a gene. The germline V gene has CDR1 GTSNPN and CDR2 SVGIG (reference sequence). The same data also went into a second study, on human thymus T cells. That paper states: Within thymic and blood repertoires, V and J gene usage appeared to be biased.

Source material: thymocytes. J is TRBJ2-3 and V is TRBV30, with 8 bases matching TRBD2. The clonotype was recovered from a boy in the first two years of life with a congenital heart defect. DNA of the CDR3: TGTGCCTGGGGGAGCGGGAGCGAGGCAGATACGCAGTATTTT. Protein product: CAWGSGSEADTQYF. Based on the CDR3 plus reference TRBV30 and TRBJ2-3, the full variable domain is SQTIHQWPATLVQPVGSPLSLECTVEGTSNPNLYWYRQAAGRGLQLLFYSVGIGQISSEVPQNLSASRPQDRQFILSSKKLLLSDSGFYLCAWGSGSEADTQYFGPGTRLTVL.